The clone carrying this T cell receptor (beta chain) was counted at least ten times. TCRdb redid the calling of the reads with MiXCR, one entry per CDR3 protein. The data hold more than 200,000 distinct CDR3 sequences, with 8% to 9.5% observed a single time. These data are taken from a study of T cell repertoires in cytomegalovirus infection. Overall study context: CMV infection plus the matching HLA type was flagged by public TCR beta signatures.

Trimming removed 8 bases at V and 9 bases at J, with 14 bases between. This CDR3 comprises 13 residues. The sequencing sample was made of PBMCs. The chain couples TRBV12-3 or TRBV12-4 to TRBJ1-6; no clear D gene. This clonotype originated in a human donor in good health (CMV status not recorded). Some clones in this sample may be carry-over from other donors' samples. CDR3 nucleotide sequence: TGTGCCAGCCGAGGCCCTCCGTCTTCACCCCTCCACTTT. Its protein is CASRGPPSSPLHF.